The rows below give T cell receptor beta chains drawn from one sample of a study of PD-L1 blockade in urothelial cancer. The assay was immunoSEQ multiplex PCR, and TCRdb's table has in-frame clones only and misses some. This sample yields roughly 120,000 clones, of which about 89% are seen a single time; approximately 1.7% belongs to the top ten. Sequences were derived from PBMCs, sampled around atezolizumab (anti-PD-L1) treatment. The receptors were gathered from a man aged 55 to 70 with urothelial cancer. CDR3s include the opening cysteine and the closing phenylalanine or tryptophan. Each record gives: J gene, clone size, D gene, V gene, CDR3 DNA, CDR3 protein. D genes are given only for firm matches. Some rows mark clone size as missing; the rest say once, few, many or name a class of expanded clone.

J: TRBJ2-7; size: -; D: -; V: TRBV4-1; DNA: TGCGCCAGCAGCCATGCGGGACAGACGAGCTCCTACGAGCAGTACTTC; CDR3: CASSHAGQTSSYEQYF
J: TRBJ1-3; size: -; D: -; V: TRBV28; DNA: TGTGCCAGCAGTTTATGGGAGGCCGGAAACACCATATATTTT; CDR3: CASSLWEAGNTIYF
J: TRBJ1-1; size: -; D: TRBD1; V: TRBV5-8; DNA: TGTGCCAGCAGCTTGGGGGACAGGGGGAACACTGAAGCTTTCTTT; CDR3: CASSLGDRGNTEAFF
J: TRBJ2-7; size: -; D: -; V: TRBV9; DNA: TGTGCCAGCAGCCCCACCCGGGACACAGCCTACGAGCAGTACTTC; CDR3: CASSPTRDTAYEQYF
J: TRBJ2-1; size: -; D: TRBD2; V: TRBV27; DNA: TGTGCCAGCGGGACCCTAGCGGGAATCTACAATGAGCAGTTCTTC; CDR3: CASGTLAGIYNEQFF
J: TRBJ2-7; size: once; D: TRBD2; V: TRBV30; DNA: TGTGCCTGGACGGGTGGGGGACTAGCGGGAGCCTACGAGCAGTACTTC; CDR3: CAWTGGGLAGAYEQYF
J: TRBJ2-1; size: -; D: TRBD2; V: TRBV15; DNA: TGTGCCACCAGCGGCGGGAGCTCCTACAATGAGCAGTTCTTC; CDR3: CATSGGSSYNEQFF
J: TRBJ1-5; size: -; D: -; V: TRBV9; DNA: TGTGCCAGCAGCGTAGATGGCACTCGGGCCCAGCATTTT; CDR3: CASSVDGTRAQHF
J: TRBJ2-3; size: -; D: -; V: TRBV4-1; DNA: TGCGCCAGCAGCCAGGTGAGGCGCACAGATACGCAGTATTTT; CDR3: CASSQVRRTDTQYF
J: TRBJ2-5; size: -; D: TRBD1; V: TRBV19; DNA: TGTGCCAGTAGTATCGGGGACAGGGACCAAGAGACCCAGTACTTC; CDR3: CASSIGDRDQETQYF
J: TRBJ1-5; size: -; D: TRBD1; V: TRBV28; DNA: TGTGCCAGCAGTTTAACAGGGGGGCAGGGGAATCAGCCCCAGCATTTT; CDR3: CASSLTGGQGNQPQHF
J: TRBJ1-2; size: -; D: -; V: TRBV27; DNA: TGTGCCAGCAGTGGTCACGGGGGGTCCTATGGCTACACCTTC; CDR3: CASSGHGGSYGYTF
J: TRBJ2-2; size: -; D: -; V: TRBV7-3; DNA: TGTGCCAGCAGCTTAGACGGGAGAGGGTACACCGGGGAGCTGTTTTTT; CDR3: CASSLDGRGYTGELFF
J: TRBJ1-1; size: -; D: TRBD1; V: TRBV7-3; DNA: TGTGCCAGCAGCTTAAACGGACAGGGGGACACTGAAGCTTTCTTT; CDR3: CASSLNGQGDTEAFF
J: TRBJ2-7; size: -; D: -; V: TRBV28; DNA: TGTGCCAGTACCTCCCTCCCCCGGAGGTTCGAGCAGTACTTC; CDR3: CASTSLPRRFEQYF
J: TRBJ1-5; size: -; D: TRBD1; V: TRBV5-8; DNA: TGTGCCAGCAGCTTGGACAGGGGCAGCAATCAGCCCCAGCATTTT; CDR3: CASSLDRGSNQPQHF
J: TRBJ2-3; size: -; D: TRBD2; V: TRBV9; DNA: TGTGCCAGCAGCGTAGGAAAGCGGGAGGTAGATACGCAGTATTTT; CDR3: CASSVGKREVDTQYF
J: TRBJ1-1; size: -; D: -; V: TRBV10-3; DNA: TGTGCCATCACGAAAAGGGGTCAGAACACTGAAGCTTTCTTT; CDR3: CAITKRGQNTEAFF
J: TRBJ1-6; size: -; D: -; V: TRBV5-5; DNA: TGTGCCAGCAGCTTGAGTCACCCAAGCGGCTCCTATAATTCACCCCTCCACTTT; CDR3: CASSLSHPSGSYNSPLHF
J: TRBJ1-2; size: few; D: -; V: TRBV9; DNA: TGTGCCAGCAGCGTAGAACCGGGAGTCTATGGCTACACCTTC; CDR3: CASSVEPGVYGYTF